This TCR beta chain comes out of a study of cytomegalovirus exposure and HLA in healthy donors. Study summary: About 200 million T cells yielded 100 million or so unique TCR beta sequences in earlier analysis. Study-level findings and limits: For TCR beta chains, V- and J-gene trimming was later linked to a missense DCLRE1C variant. Among the sequence variants, a highly shared cluster was likely an artifact of sequencing. In a later analysis, at a false discovery rate of 0.05, roughly 18,000 TCR beta sequences were associated with HLA alleles.

The PCR was carried out with 60 Vbeta primers and 13 Jbeta primers. The method was immunoSEQ multiplex PCR; TCRdb's version includes in-frame clones alone and lacks a portion of them. The sample data list roughly 120,000 clones. Note on this clone: What it binds is not known.

The junction had 4 bases not matched to a gene; V was cut back by 5 bases and J by 8 bases. Germline CDR1 and CDR2: MDHEN and SYDVKM. CDR3 length: 13 residues. This sequence joins TRBV28 and TRBJ1-2; 11 nucleotides match TRBD1. The receptor was derived from a young man in good health and CMV-seronegative. Sequencing input: PBMCs. The CDR3 is CASSQDRGQGYTF. The CDR3 DNA reads as TGTGCCAGCAGTCAGGACAGGGGGCAGGGCTACACCTTC.